Following are 11 T cell receptor beta chains from one sample sequenced in a study of shared clonotypes between healthy human individuals. The repertoire was sequenced with immunoSEQ multiplex PCR; TCRdb's copy has only in-frame clones and lacks some. The repertoire includes approximately 640,000 clones, around 91% of them detected once, and 34% sits in the top ten. The sequenced sample was memory CD8+ T cells from PBMCs. Indicated subset: CD45RO+ cells pooled with CCR7-negative TemRA cells. These receptors were taken from a man between 18 and 35 years old in good health. Some clones in this sample may be carry-over from other donors' samples.

This clone was seen only a few times. The chain has TRBV7-2 and TRBJ2-1; 12 nucleotides line up with TRBD2. V dropped 5 bases and J dropped 3; count of bases not matched to a gene: 11. Germline V gene data show CDR1 as SGHTA and CDR2 as FQGNSA. This CDR3 contains 18 residues. CDR3 sequence: CASSPLERLAGVYNEQFF. CDR3 nucleotides: TGTGCCAGCAGCCCTCTAGAGAGACTAGCGGGAGTCTACAATGAGCAGTTCTTC.

The chain has TRBV27 and TRBJ2-7; 9 bases map to TRBD2. The V gene's germline CDR1 is MNHEY and CDR2 SMNVEV (reference sequence). The ends lost 1 base at V and 6 bases at J; junction bases unmatched: 10. The CDR3 is 16 residues long. The CDR3 loop is CASSLYRSGRKGEQYF. The CDR3 nucleotides are TGTGCCAGCAGTTTATACCGCAGCGGGAGGAAGGGCGAGCAGTACTTC.

This chain uses TRBV9 with TRBJ2-3; D not resolved. Germline values: CDR1 SGDLS, CDR2 YYNGEE. With 0 bases removed from V and 1 base from J, the gap between germline ends came to 9 bases. The CDR3 length is 15 residues. CDR3 loop: CASSVVDEGTDTQYF. As DNA, the CDR3 is TGTGCCAGCAGCGTAGTAGATGAAGGCACAGATACGCAGTATTTT.

The J gene is TRBJ1-4, the V gene TRBV25-1; D is possibly TRBD1 (6 bases). This CDR3 has 13 residues. Trimming pared 6 bases from V and 7 bases from J, leaving 12 bases between. Germline values: CDR1 MGHDK, CDR2 SYGVNS. CDR3 sequence (DNA): TGTGCCAGCAGGGTAGGGGGATTTGAAAAACTGTTTTTT. This translates into CASRVGGFEKLFF. Based on the CDR3 plus reference TRBV25-1 and TRBJ1-4, the full variable domain is EADIYQTPRYLVIGTGKKITLECSQTMGHDKMYWYQQDPGMELHLIHYSYGVNSTEKGDLSSESTVSRIRTEHFPLTLESARPSHTSQYLCASRVGGFEKLFFGSGTQLSVL.

On this clone itself: This specimen includes other DNA sequences encoding the same CDR3. The chain is built from TRBV7-9 and TRBJ2-1; D is undetermined. The CDR3 loop spans 14 amino acids. Germline loops: CDR1 SEHNR, CDR2 FQNEAQ (reference sequence). The V end lost 1 base, the J end lost 3 bases, and 7 bases lay between the germline ends. In nucleotides, the CDR3 is TGTGCCAGCAGCTTAGTGGCAGTCTACAATGAGCAGTTCTTC. Residues: CASSLVAVYNEQFF.

This rearrangement joins TRBV7-2 to TRBJ2-5; D possibly matches TRBD1 or TRBD2 (5 bases each). Germline assignment: CDR1 SGHTA and CDR2 FQGNSA. The CDR3 sequence is 16 residues long. V shed 3 bases and J shed 3 bases, with 17 bases lying between them. CDR3 residues: CASSFKARMGEETQYF. The CDR3 nucleotides are TGTGCCAGCAGCTTTAAGGCGCGGATGGGGGAAGAGACCCAGTACTTC. The variable domain in full, with the rest retrieved from reference TRBV7-2 and TRBJ2-5, is GAGVSQSPSNKVTEKGKDVELRCDPISGHTALYWYRQSLGQGLEFLIYFQGNSAPDKSGLPSDRFSAERTGGSVSTLTIQRTQQEDSAVYLCASSFKARMGEETQYFGPGTRLLVL.

The genes are TRBV10-2 and TRBJ1-2; maybe TRBD1 (5 bases). CDR1 and CDR2 (germline): WSHSY, SAAADI. The CDR3 spans 16 residues. V was shortened by 4 bases and J by 4 bases, with 19 bases between the two germline ends. The CDR3 DNA sequence: TGCGCCAGCAGTGTGGGGGTGGCGGGGCTTGGCTATGGCTACACCTTC. Residues: CASSVGVAGLGYGYTF.

This clone was detected only once. The chain uses TRBV9 and TRBJ2-1, with D hard to call. V was shortened by 4 bases and J by 10 bases, with 12 bases between the two germline ends. The CDR3 contains 12 residues. Germline loops: CDR1 SGDLS, CDR2 YYNGEE. CDR3 region: CASSPPSGEQFF. The CDR3, as DNA: TGTGCCAGCAGCCCCCCCAGTGGCGAGCAGTTCTTC.

This chain links TRBV6-1 with TRBJ2-1; a possible D gene is TRBD2 (5 bases). This CDR3 has 12 residues. The V and J ends lost 2 bases and 7 bases respectively, with 6 bases between them. The germline CDR1 and CDR2 sequences are MNHNS and SASEGT. The CDR3 sequence is CASSESGNEQFF. In DNA form, the CDR3 reads TGTGCCAGCAGTGAATCGGGGAATGAGCAGTTCTTC.

The chain has TRBV4-3 and TRBJ1-1, with D perhaps matching TRBD1 (6 bases). V was pared by 7 bases and J by 6 bases, with 21 bases between. Germline CDR1 LGHNA, CDR2 YSLEER. The CDR3 length is 15 residues. The CDR3 loop is CASTNGGGPLAEAFF. The CDR3, as DNA: TGCGCCAGCACAAACGGCGGGGGCCCCCTCGCTGAAGCTTTCTTT.

The chain uses TRBV6-6 and TRBJ1-2; a weak D match, TRBD1 (6 bases). V shed 6 bases and J shed 4 bases, with 21 bases lying between them. Germline values: CDR1 MNHNY, CDR2 SVGAGI (reference sequence). CDR3 size: 16 residues. CDR3 in DNA: TGTGCCAGCAGCTATACGGGACATACGAACTCCTATGGCTACACCTTC. Protein product: CASSYTGHTNSYGYTF.